The next 23 T cell receptor beta chains were all read from a single sample in a study of patients and donors after allogeneic stem cell transplantation. TCRdb processed the RT-PCR reads anew with MiXCR; each CDR3 protein has one entry. The sample lists approximately 160,000 distinct CDR3 sequences, 30% occurring once. The sample taken for sequencing was blood, either unsorted or a sorted T cell fraction (not recorded which). These receptors all come from a human donor who was either an allogeneic HSCT recipient or a stem cell or donor lymphocyte infusion donor (not recorded which). It is not recorded whose cells these are; they may come from a transplant donor.

The chain employs TRBV18 and TRBJ2-7, with 7 bases fitting TRBD2. The CDR3 totals 15 residues. The germline V gene has CDR1 KGHSH and CDR2 LQKENI. V lost 2 bases to trimming and J lost 2 bases; unmatched junction nucleotides: 6. The DNA of the CDR3 is TGTGCCAGCTCACCAACGCGGGAGTCAGCCTACGAGCAGTACTTC. Protein product: CASSPTRESAYEQYF.

The CDR3 region is CASTPRPRGEQFF. CDR3 nucleotides: TGTGCCAGCACCCCAAGACCGCGCGGAGAGCAGTTCTTC. This chain uses TRBV11-2 with TRBJ2-1; D call uncertain. V gave up 7 bases and J gave up 10 bases, with 17 bases separating them. CDR1 SGHAT and CDR2 FQNNGV come from the germline V gene. The length of the CDR3 is 13 residues. The variable domain in full, with the rest retrieved from reference TRBV11-2 and TRBJ2-1, is EAGVAQSPRYKIIEKRQSVAFWCNPISGHATLYWYQQILGQGPKLLIQFQNNGVVDDSQLPKDRFSAERLKGVDSTLKIQPAKLEDSAVYLCASTPRPRGEQFFGPGTRLTVL.

The V and J genes are TRBV9 and TRBJ2-5, with TRBD1 matching over 8 bases. CDR3 length: 16 residues. The V gene end was trimmed by 0 bases and the J gene end by 1 base; junction bases not matched to a gene: 5. CDR1 is SGDLS and CDR2 is YYNGEE in the germline V gene. Here the CDR3 DNA reads TGTGCCAGCAGCGTAGCTGTGCAGGGGGCCCAAGAGACCCAGTACTTC. Amino acid sequence: CASSVAVQGAQETQYF. Filled out from reference TRBV9 and TRBJ2-5, the complete variable domain reads DSGVTQTPKHLITATGQRVTLRCSPRSGDLSVYWYQQSLDQGLQFLIQYYNGEERAKGNILERFSAQQFPDLHSELNLSSLELGDSALYFCASSVAVQGAQETQYFGPGTRLLVL.

The V call is TRBV12-3 or TRBV12-4, the J call TRBJ2-1, with 9 bases lining up with TRBD2. Germline trimming cut 3 bases from V and 4 bases from J; bases unmatched to any gene: 7. This CDR3 is built from 16 residues. The CDR3 loop reads CASSFLATSGYNEQFF. The CDR3 DNA is TGTGCCAGCAGTTTTCTTGCGACTAGCGGTTACAATGAGCAGTTCTTC.

This clonotype was counted only a few times. The chain links TRBV5-1 to TRBJ1-2; no clear D gene. V was clipped by 0 bases and J by 3 bases, with 6 bases between them. This CDR3 region has 13 residues. Germline assignment: CDR1 SGHRS and CDR2 YFSETQ. The CDR3 protein is CASSLETYYGYTF. The CDR3 nucleotides are TGCGCCAGCAGCTTGGAGACATACTATGGCTACACCTTC.

This clonotype appeared a few times. This chain uses TRBV7-8 with TRBJ1-2; TRBD1 agrees at 10 bases. Trimming at V came to 1 base and at J to 4 bases, leaving 3 bases not matched to a gene. Germline V gene data show CDR1 as SGHVS and CDR2 as FQNEAQ. This CDR3 has 15 residues. The CDR3 bases are TGTGCCAGCAGCTTAGTGGGGACAGGGGTCTATGGCTACACCTTC. This translates into CASSLVGTGVYGYTF.

This clonotype was seen more than once but under ten times. The chain joins TRBV12-3 or TRBV12-4 to TRBJ2-7; TRBD2 is a possible D gene (6 bases). CDR3 length equals 15 residues. With 7 bases removed from V and 3 bases from J, the gap between germline ends came to 19 bases. The CDR3 protein is CASTPGTGAFYEQYF. The CDR3 DNA reads TGTGCCAGCACCCCTGGGACTGGGGCTTTCTACGAGCAGTACTTC.

Only a few counts were recorded for this clonotype. V gene TRBV6-2 or TRBV6-3 combines with J gene TRBJ2-2, with 11 nucleotides matching TRBD2. The length of the CDR3 is 17 residues. CDR1 is MNHEY, CDR2 SVGEGT, per germline. The V gene end was trimmed by 6 bases and the J gene end by 0 bases; junction bases not matched to a gene: 6. As DNA, the CDR3 is TGTGCCAGCAGGGGACTAGCGGCGCTAACGAACACCGGGGAGCTGTTTTTT. Protein product: CASRGLAALTNTGELFF.

This chain connects TRBV20-1 to TRBJ2-1; 16 positions agree with TRBD2. This CDR3 contains 18 residues. V shed 1 base, J shed 4 bases, and the junction held 7 bases outside the gene matches. Germline V gene sequence: CDR1 DFQATT, CDR2 SNEGSKA (reference sequence). DNA for the CDR3: TGCAGTGCTAGAGGAGGGACTAGCGGGAGGGCCGGGTACAATGAGCAGTTCTTC. Translating gives CSARGGTSGRAGYNEQFF.

V usage is TRBV5-1 and J usage is TRBJ2-7; 7 nucleotides line up with TRBD1. The J segment lost 3 bases and the V segment lost 2 bases, leaving 2 bases of the junction unmatched. The CDR3 consists of 13 residues. Germline-derived CDR1 and CDR2 are SGHRS and YFSETQ. The CDR3 spells CASSFNRGYEQYF. In DNA, the CDR3 is TGCGCCAGCAGCTTCAACAGGGGCTACGAGCAGTACTTC. The variable domain in full, with the rest retrieved from reference TRBV5-1 and TRBJ2-7, is KAGVTQTPRYLIKTRGQQVTLSCSPISGHRSVSWYQQTPGQGLQFLFEYFSETQRNKGNFPGRFSGRQFSNSRSEMNVSTLELGDSALYLCASSFNRGYEQYFGPGTRLTVT.

The table lists this clonotype with a few counts. The chain couples TRBV20-1 to TRBJ2-1; D is undetermined. Trimming cost V 3 bases and J 8 bases, with 17 bases left between them. The CDR3 is 14 amino acids. Germline-derived CDR1 and CDR2 are DFQATT and SNEGSKA (reference sequence). CDR3 residues: CSASGEAAVDEQFF. The CDR3 region has the DNA TGCAGTGCTAGTGGGGAAGCTGCCGTAGATGAGCAGTTCTTC.

This chain connects TRBV9 to TRBJ2-7; D might be TRBD2 (5 bases). V dropped 4 bases and J dropped 6 bases, with 11 bases sitting between them. This CDR3 has 12 amino acids. The germline V gene has CDR1 SGDLS and CDR2 YYNGEE. The DNA of the CDR3 is TGTGCCAGCAGCAGGGTCGCGGGCGAGCAGTACTTC. Protein product: CASSRVAGEQYF.

The chain couples TRBV12-3 or TRBV12-4 to TRBJ2-1; 11 nucleotides match TRBD2. This CDR3 contains 15 residues. J was trimmed by 6 bases and V by 2 bases; bases with no gene match: 3. The CDR3 spells CASSLRTSGRNEQFF. For the CDR3, the DNA is TGTGCCAGCAGTTTACGGACTAGCGGGCGCAATGAGCAGTTCTTC.

V usage is TRBV19 and J usage is TRBJ1-5, with D hard to call. Germline V CDR1 and CDR2: LNHDA, SQIVND (reference sequence). Deletions cut 0 bases from V and 0 bases from J, with 6 bases between. This CDR3 is built from 15 residues. CDR3 sequence: CASSIESFSNQPQHF. Here the CDR3 DNA reads TGTGCCAGTAGTATAGAGAGTTTTAGCAATCAGCCCCAGCATTTT.

The chain couples TRBV3-1 to TRBJ2-1; 11 nucleotides match TRBD2. This CDR3 contains 17 residues. Losses at the gene ends were 3 bases for V and 4 bases for J; bases not matched to a gene: 8. Germline lookup yields CDR1 LGHDT and CDR2 YNNKEL (reference sequence). As DNA, the CDR3 is TGTGCCAGCAGCCACCTACGACTAGCGGGATCTTACAATGAGCAGTTCTTC. Translated: CASSHLRLAGSYNEQFF.

This chain links TRBV20-1 with TRBJ2-1, with D hard to call. The CDR3 length is 12 residues. Trimming removed 0 bases from V and 5 bases from J, with 5 bases in between. Germline V gene sequence: CDR1 DFQATT, CDR2 SNEGSKA (reference sequence). The CDR3 region is CSARDKDNEQFF. The CDR3 bases are TGCAGTGCTAGAGATAAGGACAATGAGCAGTTCTTC.

The V and J genes are TRBV20-1 and TRBJ2-1, with TRBD2 identical over 8 bases. Germline V CDR1 and CDR2: DFQATT, SNEGSKA (reference sequence). The CDR3 runs to 15 residues. The J segment lost 4 bases and the V segment lost 3 bases, leaving 8 bases of the junction unmatched. As DNA, the CDR3 is TGCAGTGCTAGCAAAAGCGGGAGACCTTACAATGAGCAGTTCTTC. The encoded protein is CSASKSGRPYNEQFF.

The chain recombines TRBV27 with TRBJ2-7; D perhaps matches TRBD2 (5 bases). The V and J ends lost 6 bases and 3 bases respectively, with 12 bases between them. CDR1 is MNHEY, CDR2 SMNVEV, per germline (reference sequence). This CDR3 has 13 amino acids. CDR3 sequence: CASSWSSGYEQYF. The CDR3 nucleotides read TGTGCCAGCAGCTGGTCAAGCGGCTACGAGCAGTACTTC.

The rearrangement joins TRBV14 to TRBJ1-2; D unresolved. V was shortened by 0 bases and J by 4 bases, with 6 bases between the two germline ends. The CDR3 has 13 amino acids. Germline V CDR1 and CDR2: SGHDN, FVKESK. CDR3 sequence (DNA): TGTGCCAGCAGCCAAGATCACAGCTATGGCTACACCTTC. Its translation is CASSQDHSYGYTF.

The chain combines TRBV5-1 with TRBJ2-1; the D is unclear. Trimming shortened V by 0 bases and J by 4 bases, and 8 bases separated the two germline ends. Germline assignment: CDR1 SGHRS and CDR2 YFSETQ. The CDR3 covers 14 residues. The CDR3 region is CASSLVAGYNEQFF. CDR3 nucleotide sequence: TGCGCCAGCAGCTTGGTAGCAGGTTACAATGAGCAGTTCTTC.

The count of this clonotype is one. The chain couples TRBV27 to TRBJ2-3; 9 bases line up with TRBD2. Germline lookup yields CDR1 MNHEY and CDR2 SMNVEV (reference sequence). The V segment lost 8 bases and the J segment 4 bases; nucleotides outside the gene matches: 4. There are 13 residues in the CDR3. The CDR3, as DNA: TGTGCCAGCGGGGCGGGGGGGGCAGATACGCAGTATTTT. Protein sequence: CASGAGGADTQYF.

This clonotype was found a few times. V usage is TRBV15 and J usage is TRBJ1-1, with D possibly TRBD1 on 5 matching bases. This CDR3 is built from 15 residues. Deletions cut 0 bases from V and 6 bases from J, with 14 bases between. Germline CDR1 and CDR2: LNHNV and YYDKDF (reference sequence). CDR3 sequence (DNA): TGTGCCACCAGCAGAGATAGGGGCCTGGAGGCTGAAGCTTTCTTT. Translation gives CATSRDRGLEAEAFF.

This clonotype has more than one count but fewer than ten. The V call is TRBV4-3, the J call TRBJ1-1; D unclear. This CDR3 has 13 amino acids. CDR1 and CDR2 (germline): LGHNA, YSLEER. V lost 2 bases to trimming and J lost 7 bases, with 11 bases between them. In DNA form, the CDR3 reads TGCGCCAGCAGCCAACGACGTCAGGTTGAAGCTTTCTTT. Encoded protein: CASSQRRQVEAFF.